The next 3 T cell receptor beta chains were all read from a single sample in a study of blood T cell repertoires in COVID-19 (TCRdb year 2020). Preparation of the library involved the immunoSEQ multiplex PCR assay. Imported from immuneACCESS, the table was reduced by TCRdb to in-frame sequences with V and J called. These copies leave out some clones; in studies compared against another copy, an unresolved V gene accounts for under half, and the cause of the remainder is not known. Within this sample are approximately 250,000 clones, with more than 75% of them counted one time only. The top ten constitute around 2% of the sample. Sequenced input: PBMCs or T cells enriched from blood (not recorded which). The receptors were sampled from an older woman in a cohort exposed to, infected with or recovered from COVID-19 (not recorded which).

This rearrangement joins TRBV14 to TRBJ2-1; tentative D call: TRBD1 (6 bases). Germline V gives CDR1 SGHDN, CDR2 FVKESK. V was clipped by 1 base and J by 6 bases, with 10 bases between them. The CDR3 is made up of 14 amino acids. This CDR3 is CASSQVAQGNEQFF. CDR3 DNA sequence: TGTGCCAGCAGCCAAGTTGCACAGGGCAATGAGCAGTTCTTC.

The chain links TRBV24-1 to TRBJ2-3; 13 nucleotides agree with TRBD2. The CDR3 contains 14 residues. The V gene end was trimmed by 9 bases and the J gene end by 2 bases; junction bases not matched to a gene: 1. Germline values: CDR1 KGHDR, CDR2 SFDVKD. DNA for the CDR3: TGTGCCACCGGACTAGCGGGAGTCACAGATACGCAGTATTTT. Translating it yields CATGLAGVTDTQYF.

The gene calls are TRBV27 and TRBJ2-1; a possible D gene is TRBD2 (5 bases). The CDR3 sequence is 13 residues long. Trimming cost V 2 bases and J 6 bases, with 8 bases left between them. Germline V gene lookup returns CDR1 MNHEY and CDR2 SMNVEV (reference sequence). The CDR3 region has the DNA TGTGCCAGCAGTTTAGAGGGCCGCAATGAGCAGTTCTTC. Its translation: CASSLEGRNEQFF.